The clone carrying this T cell receptor (beta chain) was seen repeatedly, ten times or more. This sample was taken from a study of T-cell reconstitution after alpha-beta-depleted transplantation in children. Germline-derived CDR1 and CDR2 are SGHTA and FQGNSA. The ends were cut back, 4 bases at V and 5 bases at J, with 12 bases in the middle. This CDR3 is 14 amino acids long. A TCRbeta library incorporating unique molecular identifiers was prepared. From the PCR reads, TCRdb called clonotypes with MiXCR, one entry per CDR3 protein. The table lists around 96,000 distinct CDR3 sequences, 12% of them singletons.

This TCR was sampled from a human donor who donated a stem cell graft to a child with inherited bone marrow failure. The material sequenced was PBMCs from the stem cell graft donor, taken from the stem cell graft. The V call is TRBV7-2, the J call TRBJ1-5, with D possibly TRBD1 on 6 matching bases. The DNA of the CDR3 is TGTGCCAGCAGCTCACAGGGCCACGATCAGCCCCAGCATTTT. Its translation: CASSSQGHDQPQHF.